Below are 27 T cell receptor beta chains sequenced from a single sample in a study of cytomegalovirus exposure and HLA in healthy donors. The PCR ran on 60 Vbeta and 13 Jbeta primers. Assay: immunoSEQ multiplex PCR; the TCRdb copy retains only in-frame clones and omits some. Among tens of thousands of clones, about 74% were seen once, and the ten largest hold roughly 20%. Sequenced: PBMCs. The source of these receptors is a woman aged 30 to 39 in good health and CMV-seropositive.

This clone has just a few counts. The V call is TRBV30, the J call TRBJ2-5; unclear D gene. This CDR3 region has 15 residues. V was pared by 2 bases and J by 1 base, with 14 bases between. In germline, CDR1 is GTSNPN, CDR2 SVGIG (reference sequence). This chain's CDR3 is CAWSPLSLGQETQYF. In DNA, the CDR3 is TGTGCCTGGAGTCCCCTTTCCCTAGGCCAAGAGACCCAGTACTTC.

A remark on this clone: This sample also contains other DNA sequences that code for the same CDR3. V and J are TRBV29-1 and TRBJ2-1; 9 positions agree with TRBD2. Germline V gives CDR1 SQVTM, CDR2 ANQGSEA. The length of the CDR3 is 14 residues. Trimming took 4 bases from V and 4 from J; bases not matched to a gene: 5. The CDR3 DNA follows: TGCAGCGTTGCCCCTAGCGGGGCTTACAATGAGCAGTTCTTC. This translates into CSVAPSGAYNEQFF.

The chain is built from TRBV6-5 and TRBJ1-5; D gene ambiguous. The length of the CDR3 is 14 residues. Germline CDR1 is MNHEY and CDR2 is SVGAGI. The germline V and J ends were trimmed by 2 bases and 7 bases, with 12 bases remaining between them. The CDR3 DNA sequence: TGTGCCAGCAGTTACCCCGCGTCGGGACAGCCCCAGCATTTT. Amino acids: CASSYPASGQPQHF.

The chain recombines TRBV29-1 with TRBJ1-1; 8 bases map to TRBD1. CDR1 SQVTM and CDR2 ANQGSEA come from the germline V gene. This CDR3 contains 14 residues. V lost 7 bases to trimming and J lost 2 bases; unmatched junction nucleotides: 9. This chain's CDR3 is CSGQRDRSNTEAFF. The CDR3 region has the DNA TGCAGCGGCCAAAGGGACAGGAGCAACACTGAAGCTTTCTTT.

The chain joins TRBV30 to TRBJ1-1; tentatively, D is TRBD1 (5 bases). CDR1 and CDR2 (germline): GTSNPN, SVGIG (reference sequence). V was trimmed by 7 bases and J by 1 base, leaving 13 bases between them. The CDR3 contains 13 residues. CDR3 sequence reads: CASDRYGNTEAFF. DNA of the CDR3: TGTGCCTCAGACAGATACGGGAACACTGAAGCTTTCTTT.

The rearrangement joins TRBV7-2 to TRBJ2-1, with TRBD2 identical over 13 bases. This CDR3 has 16 residues. The junction had 5 bases not matched to a gene; V was cut back by 6 bases and J by 3 bases. Per germline, CDR1 SGHTA and CDR2 FQGNSA. DNA for the CDR3: TGTGCCAGCAGACGAGGGACTAGCGGGGTCTACAATGAGCAGTTCTTC. Translation gives CASRRGTSGVYNEQFF.

V and J are TRBV28 and TRBJ1-5; no clear D gene. V lost 3 bases to trimming and J lost 3 bases, with 12 bases between them. Germline CDR1 MDHEN, CDR2 SYDVKM. The length of the CDR3 is 15 residues. DNA for the CDR3: TGTGCCAGCAGTTTCGGGTCCCTGAACAATCAGCCCCAGCATTTT. Translating gives CASSFGSLNNQPQHF.

The V and J genes are TRBV28 and TRBJ2-2, with D tentatively TRBD2 (5 bases). The V end lost 5 bases, the J end lost 4 bases, and 14 bases lay between the germline ends. The CDR3 covers 15 residues. The germline gives CDR1 MDHEN, CDR2 SYDVKM. This chain's CDR3 is CASSGSPEGTGELFF. CDR3 sequence (DNA): TGTGCCAGCAGTGGGAGTCCCGAGGGCACCGGGGAGCTGTTTTTT.

This clone has a handful of counts. The chain is built from TRBV2 and TRBJ1-2, with TRBD1 identical over 7 bases. The CDR3 has 11 residues. Trimming at V came to 6 bases and at J to 5 bases, leaving 0 bases not matched to a gene. The germline CDR1 and CDR2 sequences are SNHLY and FYNNEI. Written as DNA, the CDR3 is TGTGCCAGCAGACAGGGGTATGGCTACACCTTC. Protein product: CASRQGYGYTF.

This rearrangement joins TRBV28 to TRBJ1-2, with 7 positions matching TRBD1. The germline gives CDR1 MDHEN, CDR2 SYDVKM. Germline trimming cut 3 bases from V and 5 bases from J; bases unmatched to any gene: 6. There are 14 residues in the CDR3. CDR3 nucleotides: TGTGCCAGCAGTTTTCCGACAGGGAATTATGGCTACACCTTC. It is translated as CASSFPTGNYGYTF.

The J gene is TRBJ2-1, the V gene TRBV7-2, with TRBD2 matching 9 bases. The V and J ends lost 5 bases and 5 bases, in that order; junction bases with no gene match: 10. Per the germline V gene, CDR1 is SGHTA and CDR2 is FQGNSA. The CDR3 spans 16 residues. CDR3 in amino acids: CASSPRGGRANNEQFF. CDR3 in DNA: TGTGCCAGCAGCCCCAGAGGCGGGAGGGCCAACAATGAGCAGTTCTTC.

The chain combines TRBV30 with TRBJ1-2; D remains ambiguous. This CDR3 region has 11 residues. Deletions cut 7 bases from V and 4 bases from J, with 10 bases between. Germline CDR1 GTSNPN, CDR2 SVGIG (reference sequence). The CDR3 sequence is CAFERFYGYTF. The CDR3 nucleotides read TGTGCCTTCGAGCGGTTCTATGGCTACACCTTC.

This CDR3 reads CAWASGRQETQYF. In nucleotides, the CDR3 is TGTGCCTGGGCTAGCGGCCGACAAGAGACCCAGTACTTC. The rearrangement joins TRBV30 to TRBJ2-5; TRBD2 matches 7 bases. Trimming removed 5 bases from V and 2 bases from J; junction bases left unmatched: 5. The CDR3 extends over 13 amino acids. Germline loops: CDR1 GTSNPN, CDR2 SVGIG (reference sequence).

The chain employs TRBV9 and TRBJ1-1; D not resolved. Trimming removed 0 bases at V and 3 bases at J, with 9 bases between. The germline CDR1 and CDR2 sequences are SGDLS and YYNGEE. This CDR3 is built from 14 residues. The CDR3 spells CASSVVREDTEAFF. The CDR3 region has the DNA TGTGCCAGCAGCGTAGTTAGGGAGGACACTGAAGCTTTCTTT. The full variable domain, its missing parts supplied by reference TRBV9 and TRBJ1-1, is DSGVTQTPKHLITATGQRVTLRCSPRSGDLSVYWYQQSLDQGLQFLIQYYNGEERAKGNILERFSAQQFPDLHSELNLSSLELGDSALYFCASSVVREDTEAFFGQGTRLTVV.

V is TRBV10-1 and J is TRBJ2-7; unclear D gene. The V gene's germline CDR1 is WNHNN and CDR2 SYGVQD (reference sequence). V was clipped by 2 bases and J by 2 bases, with 22 bases between them. This CDR3 is built from 18 residues. CDR3 protein: CASSEPLRALLTTYEQYF. As DNA, the CDR3 is TGCGCCAGCAGTGAGCCACTGAGAGCCCTTTTGACAACCTACGAGCAGTACTTC.

The rearrangement joins TRBV29-1 to TRBJ1-3; D may be TRBD1 (5 bases). Germline loops: CDR1 SQVTM, CDR2 ANQGSEA. Between the trimmed V and J ends, which lost 5 bases and 7 bases, there was a span of 15 bases. The length of the CDR3 is 13 residues. The CDR3 sequence: CSVCTGGRNTIYF. The CDR3 nucleotides read TGCAGCGTTTGTACGGGGGGGAGGAACACCATATATTTT.

This clone has only one observation. Written as DNA, the CDR3 is TGTGCCACCAGCAGAGGCGAGGTCCGGGAGACCCAGTACTTC. As protein: CATSRGEVRETQYF. This rearrangement joins TRBV15 to TRBJ2-5; D gene ambiguous. Germline loops: CDR1 LNHNV, CDR2 YYDKDF (reference sequence). Trimming pared 1 base from V and 5 bases from J, leaving 11 bases between. The CDR3 consists of 14 residues.

The chain combines TRBV28 with TRBJ2-7; 10 bases agree with TRBD1. The CDR3 runs 14 residues. V trimming: 8 bases; J trimming: 0 bases; junction bases outside the gene matches: 4. The germline V gene encodes CDR1 MDHEN and CDR2 SYDVKM. CDR3: CASRTGGGSYEQYF. The DNA of the CDR3 is TGTGCCAGCCGGACAGGGGGGGGCTCCTACGAGCAGTACTTC.

This clone has just a few counts. The chain links TRBV5-1 to TRBJ2-5; maybe TRBD2 (5 bases). Germline V gene lookup returns CDR1 SGHRS and CDR2 YFSETQ. This CDR3 is 14 amino acids long. V lost 1 base to trimming and J lost 0 bases, with 7 bases between them. This CDR3 is CASSLSGNQETQYF. The CDR3 nucleotides read TGCGCCAGCAGCTTGTCCGGGAACCAAGAGACCCAGTACTTC.

The chain is built from TRBV4-1 and TRBJ2-5; weak D call: TRBD1 (6 bases). The germline V and J ends were trimmed by 5 bases and 5 bases, with 18 bases remaining between them. The CDR3 is 15 amino acids. Germline CDR1 and CDR2: MGHRA and YSYEKL. The CDR3, as DNA: TGCGCCAGCAGCAACGTACAGGGTGTCCGGGAGACCCAGTACTTC. It yields the protein CASSNVQGVRETQYF.

This clone was counted a single time. The J gene is TRBJ1-1, the V gene TRBV11-1; D is possibly TRBD1 (6 bases). The CDR3 consists of 15 residues. With 5 bases removed from V and 1 base from J, the gap between germline ends came to 14 bases. The V gene's germline CDR1 is SGHAT and CDR2 FQDESV (reference sequence). CDR3 sequence: CASSPPRTENTEAFF. CDR3 DNA sequence: TGTGCCAGCAGCCCCCCACGGACAGAGAACACTGAAGCTTTCTTT.

The rearrangement joins TRBV10-3 to TRBJ1-5; TRBD1 aligns across 9 bases. With 2 bases clipped from V and 6 bases from J, the junction kept 5 bases outside the gene matches. This CDR3 contains 15 residues. Germline CDR1 and CDR2: ENHRY and SYGVKD. CDR3 coding DNA: TGTGCCATCAGTGAGCCAGGGACAGGGATTCAGCCCCAGCATTTT. Protein sequence: CAISEPGTGIQPQHF.

The genes are TRBV2 and TRBJ2-7, with a tentative D call TRBD1 (5 bases). The CDR3 totals 14 residues. Germline assignment: CDR1 SNHLY and CDR2 FYNNEI. The V and J ends lost 5 bases and 4 bases respectively, with 15 bases between them. CDR3 residues: CASSLESGKYEQYF. Written as DNA, the CDR3 is TGTGCCAGCAGTTTGGAGTCAGGGAAGTACGAGCAGTACTTC.

The chain employs TRBV4-1 and TRBJ2-5, with unresolved D. Looked up from germline, CDR1 is MGHRA and CDR2 is YSYEKL. The CDR3 has 13 amino acids. V gave up 0 bases and J gave up 4 bases, with 6 bases separating them. For the CDR3, the DNA is TGCGCCAGCAGCCAAGACGGGTTAGAGACCCAGTACTTC. Translation gives CASSQDGLETQYF.

This clone was counted a single time. This chain links TRBV5-1 with TRBJ1-1; tentative D call: TRBD1 (6 bases). The V and J ends lost 8 bases and 0 bases respectively, with 14 bases between them. This CDR3 has 14 amino acids. Germline V lookup: CDR1 SGHRS, CDR2 YFSETQ. CDR3: CASTQGPLNTEAFF. The CDR3 coding sequence is TGCGCCAGTACCCAGGGGCCCCTGAACACTGAAGCTTTCTTT.

This chain joins TRBV6-1 and TRBJ1-1; D is uncertain. The germline V gene has CDR1 MNHNS and CDR2 SASEGT. The V end was cut by 3 bases, the J end by 11 bases, with 13 bases between. The CDR3 has 12 residues. In nucleotides, the CDR3 is TGTGCCAGCAGTGATGAGGGCAGGAGGGCTTTCTTT. It translates to CASSDEGRRAFF.

This chain links TRBV15 with TRBJ2-1; 8 bases match TRBD1. This CDR3 region has 15 residues. The ends lost 0 bases at V and 10 bases at J; junction bases unmatched: 8. Per the germline V gene, CDR1 is LNHNV and CDR2 is YYDKDF (reference sequence). CDR3 loop: CATSRDRQGAGEQFF. DNA for the CDR3: TGTGCCACCAGCAGAGATCGTCAGGGGGCTGGGGAGCAGTTCTTC.